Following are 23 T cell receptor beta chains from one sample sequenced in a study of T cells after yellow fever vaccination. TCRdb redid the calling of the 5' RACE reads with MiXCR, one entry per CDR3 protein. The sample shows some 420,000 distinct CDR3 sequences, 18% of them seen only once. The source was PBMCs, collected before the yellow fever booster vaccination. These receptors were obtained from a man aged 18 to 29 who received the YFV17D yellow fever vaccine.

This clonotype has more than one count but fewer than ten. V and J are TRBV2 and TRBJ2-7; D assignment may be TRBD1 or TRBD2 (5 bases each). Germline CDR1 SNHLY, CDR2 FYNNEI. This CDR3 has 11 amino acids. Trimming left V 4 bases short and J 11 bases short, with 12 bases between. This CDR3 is CASSASGTEYV. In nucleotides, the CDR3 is TGTGCCAGCAGTGCATCCGGGACGGAGTACGTC.

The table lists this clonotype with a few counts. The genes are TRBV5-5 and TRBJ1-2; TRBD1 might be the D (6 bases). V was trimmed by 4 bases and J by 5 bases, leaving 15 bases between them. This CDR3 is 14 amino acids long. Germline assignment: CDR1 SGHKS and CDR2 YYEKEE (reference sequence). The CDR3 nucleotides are TGTGCCAGCAGCGTTGGAGGGCAGGGGTATGGCTACACCTTC. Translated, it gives CASSVGGQGYGYTF. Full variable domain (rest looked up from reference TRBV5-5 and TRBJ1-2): DAGVTQSPTHLIKTRGQQVTLRCSPISGHKSVSWYQQVLGQGPQFIFQYYEKEERGRGNFPDRFSARQFPNYSSELNVNALLLGDSALYLCASSVGGQGYGYTFGSGTRLTVV.

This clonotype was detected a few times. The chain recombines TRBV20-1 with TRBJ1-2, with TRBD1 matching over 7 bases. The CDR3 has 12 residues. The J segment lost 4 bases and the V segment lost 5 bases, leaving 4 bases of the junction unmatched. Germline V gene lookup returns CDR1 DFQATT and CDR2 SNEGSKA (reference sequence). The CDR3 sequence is CSAFRDSYGYTF. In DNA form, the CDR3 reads TGCAGTGCTTTCCGGGACAGCTATGGCTACACCTTC.

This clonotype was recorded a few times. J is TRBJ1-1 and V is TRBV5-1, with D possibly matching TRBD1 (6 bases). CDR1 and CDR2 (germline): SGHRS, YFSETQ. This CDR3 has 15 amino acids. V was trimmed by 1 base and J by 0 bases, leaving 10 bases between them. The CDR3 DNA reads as TGCGCCAGCAGCTTGACCCAGGGGCTGAACACTGAAGCTTTCTTT. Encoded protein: CASSLTQGLNTEAFF.

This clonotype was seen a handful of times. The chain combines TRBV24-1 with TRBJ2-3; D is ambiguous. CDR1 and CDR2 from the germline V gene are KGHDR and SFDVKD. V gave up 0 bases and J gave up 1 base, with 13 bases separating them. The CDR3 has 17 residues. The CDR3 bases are TGTGCCACCAGTGATTTGCCGGTGAGAGTAGGCACAGATACGCAGTATTTT. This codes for CATSDLPVRVGTDTQYF.

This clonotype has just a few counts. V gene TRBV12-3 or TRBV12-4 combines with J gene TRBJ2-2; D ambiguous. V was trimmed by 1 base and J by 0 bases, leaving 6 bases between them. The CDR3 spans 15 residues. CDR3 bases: TGTGCCAGCAGTTTAGTACCCGCGAACACCGGGGAGCTGTTTTTT. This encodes CASSLVPANTGELFF.

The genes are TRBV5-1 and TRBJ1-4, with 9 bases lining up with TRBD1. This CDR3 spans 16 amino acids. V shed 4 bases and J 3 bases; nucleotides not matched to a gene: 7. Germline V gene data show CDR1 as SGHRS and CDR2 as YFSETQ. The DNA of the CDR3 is TGCGCCAGCAGCGAAGGATACAGGGGGCCTAATGAAAAACTGTTTTTT. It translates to CASSEGYRGPNEKLFF.

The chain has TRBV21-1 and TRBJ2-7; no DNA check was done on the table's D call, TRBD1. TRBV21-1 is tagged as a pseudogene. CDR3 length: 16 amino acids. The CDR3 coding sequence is TGTGCCAGCAGCAAAGTAGATACAGGCCAAAGCGCCGAGCAGTACGTC. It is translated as CASSKVDTGQSAEQYV.

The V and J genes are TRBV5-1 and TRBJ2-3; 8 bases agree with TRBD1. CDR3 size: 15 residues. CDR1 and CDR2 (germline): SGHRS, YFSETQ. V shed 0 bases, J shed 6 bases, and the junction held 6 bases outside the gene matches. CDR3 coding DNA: TGCGCCAGCAGCTTGGCCCTGGGGACAGGCGATACGCAGTATTTT. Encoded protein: CASSLALGTGDTQYF.

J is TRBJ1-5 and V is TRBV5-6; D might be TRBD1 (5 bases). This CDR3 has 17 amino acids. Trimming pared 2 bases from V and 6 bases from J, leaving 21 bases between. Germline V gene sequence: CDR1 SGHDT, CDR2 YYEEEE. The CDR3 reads CASSLGTSTRLGQPQHF. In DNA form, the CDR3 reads TGTGCCAGCAGCTTAGGGACCTCCACGCGCCTGGGTCAGCCCCAGCATTTT.

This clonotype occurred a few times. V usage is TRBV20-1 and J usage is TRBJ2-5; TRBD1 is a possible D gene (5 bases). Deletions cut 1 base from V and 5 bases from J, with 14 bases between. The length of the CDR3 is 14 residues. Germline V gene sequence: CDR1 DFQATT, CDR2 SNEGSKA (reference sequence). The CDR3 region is CSARVAGAGETQYF. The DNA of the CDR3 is TGCAGTGCTAGAGTTGCTGGGGCTGGGGAGACCCAGTACTTC.

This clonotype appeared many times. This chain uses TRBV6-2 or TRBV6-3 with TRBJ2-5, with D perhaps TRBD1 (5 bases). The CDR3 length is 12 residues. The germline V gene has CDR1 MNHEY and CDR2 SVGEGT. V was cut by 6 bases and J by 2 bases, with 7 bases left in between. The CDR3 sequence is CASSDSQETQYF. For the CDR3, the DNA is TGTGCCAGCAGCGACAGTCAAGAGACCCAGTACTTC.

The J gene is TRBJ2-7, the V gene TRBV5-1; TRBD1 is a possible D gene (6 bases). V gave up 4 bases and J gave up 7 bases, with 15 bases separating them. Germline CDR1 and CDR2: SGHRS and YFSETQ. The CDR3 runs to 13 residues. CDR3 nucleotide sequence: TGCGCCAGCAGCCCCAGTGGGGGCGGGGAGCAGTACGTC. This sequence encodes CASSPSGGGEQYV.

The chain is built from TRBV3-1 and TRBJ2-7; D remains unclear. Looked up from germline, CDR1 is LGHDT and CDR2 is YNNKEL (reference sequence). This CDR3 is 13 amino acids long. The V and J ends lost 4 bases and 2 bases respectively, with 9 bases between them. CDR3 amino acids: CASSLQRTYEQYF. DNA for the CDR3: TGTGCCAGCAGCCTACAGAGAACCTACGAGCAGTACTTC.

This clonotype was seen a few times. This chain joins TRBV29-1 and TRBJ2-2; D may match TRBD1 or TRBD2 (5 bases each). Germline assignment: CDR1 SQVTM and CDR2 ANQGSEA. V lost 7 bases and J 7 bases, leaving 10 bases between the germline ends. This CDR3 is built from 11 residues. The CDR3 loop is CSGGTGGELFF. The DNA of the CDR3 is TGCAGCGGAGGGACGGGCGGGGAGCTGTTTTTT.

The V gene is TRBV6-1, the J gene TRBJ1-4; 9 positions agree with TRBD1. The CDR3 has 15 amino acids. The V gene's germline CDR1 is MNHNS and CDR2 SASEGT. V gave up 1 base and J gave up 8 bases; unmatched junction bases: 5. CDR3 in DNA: TGTGCCAGCAGTGAAGACAGGGGGCGCGTAGAAAAACTGTTTTTT. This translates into CASSEDRGRVEKLFF.

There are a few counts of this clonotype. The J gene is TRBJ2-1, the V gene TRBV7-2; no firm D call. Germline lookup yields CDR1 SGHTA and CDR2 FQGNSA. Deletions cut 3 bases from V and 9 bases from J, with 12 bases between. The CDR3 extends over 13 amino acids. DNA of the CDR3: TGTGCCAGCAGCTTCGGTACGAGGCTTGAGCAGTTCTTC. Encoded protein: CASSFGTRLEQFF.

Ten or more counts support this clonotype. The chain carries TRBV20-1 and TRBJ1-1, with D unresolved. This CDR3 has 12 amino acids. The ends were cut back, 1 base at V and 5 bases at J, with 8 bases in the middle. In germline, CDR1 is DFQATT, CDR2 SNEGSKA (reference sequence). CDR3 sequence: CSARGGETEAFF. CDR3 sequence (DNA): TGCAGTGCTAGAGGCGGAGAAACTGAAGCTTTCTTT.

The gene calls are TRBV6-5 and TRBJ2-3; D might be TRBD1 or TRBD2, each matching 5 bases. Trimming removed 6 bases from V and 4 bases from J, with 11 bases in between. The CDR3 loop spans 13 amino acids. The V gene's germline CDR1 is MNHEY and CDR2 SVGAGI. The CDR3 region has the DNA TGTGCCAGCAGGACAGAGAGGGCAGATACGCAGTATTTT. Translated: CASRTERADTQYF.

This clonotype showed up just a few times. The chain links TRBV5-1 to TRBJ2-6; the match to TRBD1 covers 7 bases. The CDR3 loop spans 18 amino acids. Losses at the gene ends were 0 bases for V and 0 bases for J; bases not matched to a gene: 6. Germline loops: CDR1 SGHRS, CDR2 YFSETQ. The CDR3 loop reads CASSLGFGDSSGANVLTF. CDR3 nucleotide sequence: TGCGCCAGCAGCTTGGGATTCGGGGACAGCTCTGGGGCCAACGTCCTGACTTTC.

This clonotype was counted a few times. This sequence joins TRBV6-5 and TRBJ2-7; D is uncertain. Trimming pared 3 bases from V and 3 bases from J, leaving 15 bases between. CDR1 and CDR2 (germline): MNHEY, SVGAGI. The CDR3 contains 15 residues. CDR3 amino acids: CASSYGPAYHYEQYV. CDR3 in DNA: TGTGCCAGCAGTTATGGCCCGGCTTATCACTACGAGCAGTACGTC.

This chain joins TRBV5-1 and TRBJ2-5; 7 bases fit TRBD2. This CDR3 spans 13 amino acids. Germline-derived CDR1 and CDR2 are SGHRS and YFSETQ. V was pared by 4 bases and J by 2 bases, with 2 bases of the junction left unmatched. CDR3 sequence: CASSGGSQETQYF. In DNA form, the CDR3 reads TGCGCCAGCAGCGGCGGGAGTCAAGAGACCCAGTACTTC.

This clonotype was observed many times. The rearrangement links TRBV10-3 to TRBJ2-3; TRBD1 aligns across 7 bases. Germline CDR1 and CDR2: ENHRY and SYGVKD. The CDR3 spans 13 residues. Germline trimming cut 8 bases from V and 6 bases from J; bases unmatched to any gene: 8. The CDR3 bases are TGTGCCATCCTCGAGGGGGCAGGGGATACGCAGTATTTT. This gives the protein CAILEGAGDTQYF.